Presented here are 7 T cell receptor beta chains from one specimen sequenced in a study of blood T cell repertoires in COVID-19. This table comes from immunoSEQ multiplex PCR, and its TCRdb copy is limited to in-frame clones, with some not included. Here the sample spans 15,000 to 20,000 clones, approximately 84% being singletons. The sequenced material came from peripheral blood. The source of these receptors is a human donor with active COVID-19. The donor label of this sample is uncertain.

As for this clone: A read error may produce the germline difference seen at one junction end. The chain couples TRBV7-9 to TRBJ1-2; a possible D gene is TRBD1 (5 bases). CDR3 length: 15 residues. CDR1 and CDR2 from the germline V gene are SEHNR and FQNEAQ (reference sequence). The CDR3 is CASSQFLTDNYGYIF. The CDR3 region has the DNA TGTGCCAGCAGTCAATTCTTGACAGATAACTATGGCTACATCTTC.

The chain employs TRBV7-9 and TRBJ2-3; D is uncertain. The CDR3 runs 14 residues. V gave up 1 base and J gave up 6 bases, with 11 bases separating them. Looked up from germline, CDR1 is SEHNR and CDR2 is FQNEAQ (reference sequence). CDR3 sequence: CASSLEPLEDTQYF. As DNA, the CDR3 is TGTGCCAGCAGCTTAGAACCTTTGGAGGATACGCAGTATTTT.

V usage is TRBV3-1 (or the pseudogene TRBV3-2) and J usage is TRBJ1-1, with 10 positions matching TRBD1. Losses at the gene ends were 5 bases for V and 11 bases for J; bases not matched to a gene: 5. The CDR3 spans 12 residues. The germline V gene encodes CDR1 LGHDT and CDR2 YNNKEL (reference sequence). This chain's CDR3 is CASSSPGQGAFF. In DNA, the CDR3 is TGTGCCAGCAGCTCCCCGGGACAGGGGGCTTTCTTT.

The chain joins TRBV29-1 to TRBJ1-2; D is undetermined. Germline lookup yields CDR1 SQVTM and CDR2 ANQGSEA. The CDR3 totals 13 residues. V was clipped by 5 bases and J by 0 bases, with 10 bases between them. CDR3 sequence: CSVITAANYGYTF. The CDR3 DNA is TGCAGCGTTATCACAGCGGCTAACTATGGCTACACCTTC.

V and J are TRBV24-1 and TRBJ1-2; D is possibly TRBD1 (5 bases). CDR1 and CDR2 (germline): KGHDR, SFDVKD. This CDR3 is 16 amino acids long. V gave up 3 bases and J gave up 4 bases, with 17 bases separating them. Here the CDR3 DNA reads TGTGCCACCAGTGATCCGGACAATGGCGGCCTCTATGGCTACACCTTC. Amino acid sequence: CATSDPDNGGLYGYTF.

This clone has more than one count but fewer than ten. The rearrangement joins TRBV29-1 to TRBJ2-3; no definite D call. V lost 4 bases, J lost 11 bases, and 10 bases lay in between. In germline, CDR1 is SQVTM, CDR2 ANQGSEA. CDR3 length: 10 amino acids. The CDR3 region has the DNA TGCAGCGTTGTTCGCGGCCGGCAGTATTTT. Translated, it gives CSVVRGRQYF.

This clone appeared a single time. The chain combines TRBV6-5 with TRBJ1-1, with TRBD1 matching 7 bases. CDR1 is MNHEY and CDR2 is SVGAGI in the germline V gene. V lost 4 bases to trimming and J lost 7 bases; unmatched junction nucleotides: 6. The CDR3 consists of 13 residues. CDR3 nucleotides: TGTGCCAGCAGTTCCGGGACAGCCTTTGAAGCTTTCTTT. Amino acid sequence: CASSSGTAFEAFF.